Reported below is one TCR beta chain. What it binds is unknown. The V gene lost 5 bases and the J gene lost 0 bases, with 16 bases spanning the gap. The CDR3 length is 17 residues. From germline, CDR1 is MGHRA and CDR2 YSYEKL. The sample belongs to a study of cytomegalovirus exposure and HLA in healthy donors. Study-level points and caveats: Analysis performed later showed TCR beta chains linked to HLA being more clonally expanded than equally common others. In an earlier analysis, most TCR beta V segments were productive about 87% or about 30% of the time.

Vbeta (60) and Jbeta (13) primers were used in the PCR. This table comes from immunoSEQ multiplex PCR, and its TCRdb copy is limited to in-frame clones, with some not included. The sample has about 130,000 clones; 81% are singletons. This TCR was sampled from a young man in good health and CMV-seronegative. Specimen: PBMCs. The gene calls are TRBV4-1 and TRBJ1-4; D might be TRBD1 (5 bases). CDR3 sequence: CASSTSHPRATNEKLFF. CDR3 nucleotide sequence: TGCGCCAGCAGCACTTCTCACCCCAGGGCAACTAATGAAAAACTGTTTTTT.